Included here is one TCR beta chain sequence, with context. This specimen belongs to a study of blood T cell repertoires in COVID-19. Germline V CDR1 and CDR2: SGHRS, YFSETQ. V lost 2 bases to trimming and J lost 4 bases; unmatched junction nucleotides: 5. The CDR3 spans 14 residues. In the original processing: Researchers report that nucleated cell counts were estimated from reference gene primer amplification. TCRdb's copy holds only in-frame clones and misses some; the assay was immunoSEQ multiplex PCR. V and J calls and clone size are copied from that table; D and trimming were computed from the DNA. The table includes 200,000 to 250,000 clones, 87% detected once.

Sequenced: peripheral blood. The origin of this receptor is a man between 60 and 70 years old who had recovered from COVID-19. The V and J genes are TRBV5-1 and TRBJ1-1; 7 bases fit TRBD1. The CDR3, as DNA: TGCGCCAGCAGCTTCGGACAGGAGGGCACTGAAGCTTTCTTT. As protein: CASSFGQEGTEAFF.